This T cell receptor beta chain was recorded in a study of T-cell memory formation after mild COVID-19. Whole-study findings and limits: SARS-CoV-2 specificity of second-wave clones peaking day 37 was unconfirmed. Pre-infection memory contained some responding clones, which suggested that cross-reactive memory had joined.

This clonotype occurred many times. Its cognate antigen is unknown. Using constant-segment primers, 5'RACE produced TCR alpha and TCR beta cDNA libraries carrying sample barcodes and UMIs. TCRdb reanalysed the 5' RACE reads using MiXCR and keeps one entry per CDR3 protein. This table has roughly 340,000 distinct CDR3 sequences, less than 25% appearing once. CDR3 size: 14 residues. V lost 7 bases and J lost 2, with 12 bases in between. CDR1 SGHRS and CDR2 YFSETQ come from the germline V gene. V is TRBV5-1 and J is TRBJ1-4; possible D gene TRBD1, 5 bases. The receptor was derived from a young man who had mild COVID-19 (a few samples of this study predate the infection). Cell type and time point are not known. Sequencing was carried out using PBMCs or a T cell subset sorted from them (not recorded which). The CDR3 bases are TGCGCCAGCCGCCAGGACATCACTAATGAAAAACTGTTTTTT. Protein sequence: CASRQDITNEKLFF.